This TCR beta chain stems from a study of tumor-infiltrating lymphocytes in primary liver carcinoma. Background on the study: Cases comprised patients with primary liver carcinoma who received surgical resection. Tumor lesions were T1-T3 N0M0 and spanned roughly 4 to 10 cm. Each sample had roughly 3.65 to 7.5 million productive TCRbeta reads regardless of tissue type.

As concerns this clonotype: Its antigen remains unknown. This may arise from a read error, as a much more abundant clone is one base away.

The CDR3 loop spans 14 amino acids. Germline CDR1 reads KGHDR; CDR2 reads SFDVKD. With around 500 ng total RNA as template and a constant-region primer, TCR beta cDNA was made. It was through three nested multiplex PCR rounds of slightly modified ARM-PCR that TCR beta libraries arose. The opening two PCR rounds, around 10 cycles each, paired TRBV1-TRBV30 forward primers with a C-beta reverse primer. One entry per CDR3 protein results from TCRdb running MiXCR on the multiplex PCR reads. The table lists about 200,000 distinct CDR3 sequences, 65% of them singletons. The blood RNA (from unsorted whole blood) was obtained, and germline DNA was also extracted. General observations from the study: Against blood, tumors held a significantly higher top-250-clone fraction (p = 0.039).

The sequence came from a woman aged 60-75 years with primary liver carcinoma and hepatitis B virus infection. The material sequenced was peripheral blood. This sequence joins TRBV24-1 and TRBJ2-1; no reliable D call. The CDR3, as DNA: TGTGCCACCAGTGAGGCAGCTTCCTACAGTGAGCAGTTCTTC. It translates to CATSEAASYSEQFF.